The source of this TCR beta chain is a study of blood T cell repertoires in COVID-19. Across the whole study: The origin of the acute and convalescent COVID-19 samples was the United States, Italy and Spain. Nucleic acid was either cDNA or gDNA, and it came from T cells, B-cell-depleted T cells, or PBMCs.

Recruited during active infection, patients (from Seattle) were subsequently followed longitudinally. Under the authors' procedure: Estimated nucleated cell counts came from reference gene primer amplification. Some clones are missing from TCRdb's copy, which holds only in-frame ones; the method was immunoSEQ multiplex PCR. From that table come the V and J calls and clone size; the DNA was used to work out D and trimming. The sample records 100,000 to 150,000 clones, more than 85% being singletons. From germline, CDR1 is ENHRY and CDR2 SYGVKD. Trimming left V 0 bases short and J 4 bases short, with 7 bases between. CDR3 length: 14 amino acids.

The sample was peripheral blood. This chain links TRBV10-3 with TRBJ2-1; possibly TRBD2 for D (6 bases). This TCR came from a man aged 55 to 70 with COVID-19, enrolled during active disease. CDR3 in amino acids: CAISESGGYNEQFF. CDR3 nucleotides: TGTGCCATCAGTGAGTCGGGAGGATACAATGAGCAGTTCTTC.